The 9 T cell receptor beta chains presented below share a single source sample, sequenced in a study of T cell clonotyping in hematopoietic cell transplantation. Generated by immunoSEQ multiplex PCR, the TCRdb table keeps only in-frame clones and is missing some. The repertoire includes 13,000 or so clones, over 95% of them detected once, and roughly 4% sits in the top ten. The sequences come from peripheral blood mononuclear cells, collected 30 days after allogeneic stem cell transplant. The receptors were sampled from a female patient in her forties or fifties who had an allogeneic stem cell transplant from an unrelated donor, so T cells may come from the graft donor. Some clones in this sample may be carry-over from other donors' samples.

The gene calls are TRBV7-2 and TRBJ1-1; 11 nucleotides line up with TRBD1. The CDR3 has 15 residues. Germline V gene lookup returns CDR1 SGHTA and CDR2 FQGNSA. V lost 1 base, J lost 12 bases, and 10 bases stayed unmatched. CDR3 sequence (DNA): TGTGCCAGCAGCTTAGGGGGGCCGGGACAGGGGGTTACTTTCTTT. It encodes CASSLGGPGQGVTFF.

The rearrangement uses TRBV11-2 and TRBJ1-2; D might be TRBD1 (5 bases). With 6 bases removed from V and 2 bases from J, the gap between germline ends came to 13 bases. Germline V gene sequence: CDR1 SGHAT, CDR2 FQNNGV. There are 14 residues in the CDR3. CDR3 protein: CASSPQGANYGYTF. CDR3 nucleotide sequence: TGTGCCAGCAGTCCCCAGGGAGCGAACTATGGCTACACCTTC.

The chain uses TRBV6-5 and TRBJ2-5, with D perhaps TRBD1 (6 bases). Germline CDR1 and CDR2: MNHEY and SVGAGI. The CDR3 has 14 residues. V dropped 0 bases and J dropped 5 bases, with 10 bases sitting between them. In nucleotides, the CDR3 is TGTGCCAGCAGTTACTCGGACAGAGGGGAGACCCAGTACTTC. It is translated as CASSYSDRGETQYF.

This chain links TRBV27 with TRBJ2-3; perhaps TRBD1 as D (6 bases). V was clipped by 3 bases and J by 8 bases, with 24 bases between them. The CDR3 contains 17 residues. CDR1 MNHEY and CDR2 SMNVEV come from the germline V gene (reference sequence). CDR3 bases: TGTGCCAGCAGTTTTCTGGGATTGTGGGGGCCCCGTGGTACGCAGTATTTT. It codes for CASSFLGLWGPRGTQYF.

The gene calls are TRBV14 and TRBJ1-3; TRBD1 is a possible D gene (6 bases). This CDR3 has 15 amino acids. CDR1 and CDR2 from the germline V gene are SGHDN and FVKESK. V was shortened by 4 bases and J by 0 bases, with 10 bases between the two germline ends. CDR3 nucleotide sequence: TGTGCCAGCAGCCTAGACAGGCTCTCTGGAAACACCATATATTTT. Amino acids: CASSLDRLSGNTIYF.

The chain links TRBV5-1 to TRBJ2-4; D gene uncertain. Germline V gene sequence: CDR1 SGHRS, CDR2 YFSETQ. Trimming pared 3 bases from V and 7 bases from J, leaving 11 bases between. The CDR3 loop spans 13 amino acids. In nucleotides, the CDR3 is TGCGCCAGCAGCTCGTTAGATATTAACATTCAGTACTTC. It yields the protein CASSSLDINIQYF.

This rearrangement joins TRBV11-2 to TRBJ1-1; a weak D match, TRBD1 (5 bases). The CDR3 spans 13 residues. Between the trimmed V and J ends, which lost 5 bases and 4 bases, there was a span of 11 bases. Germline V CDR1 and CDR2: SGHAT, FQNNGV. The CDR3 nucleotides are TGTGCCAGCAGCCCGGTCGGGGGCACTGAAGCTTTCTTT. Its translation: CASSPVGGTEAFF.

V is TRBV7-8 and J is TRBJ1-5; D is unclear. Deletions cut 1 base from V and 1 base from J, with 5 bases between. CDR3 length: 14 residues. Germline CDR1 reads SGHVS; CDR2 reads FQNEAQ. The CDR3 spells CASSLDGSNQPQHF. As DNA, the CDR3 is TGTGCCAGCAGCTTAGATGGCAGCAATCAGCCCCAGCATTTT.

The rearrangement joins TRBV30 to TRBJ2-7; D not certain. The germline gives CDR1 GTSNPN, CDR2 SVGIG (reference sequence). The V end lost 7 bases, the J end lost 0 bases, and 10 bases lay between the germline ends. The CDR3 has 12 amino acids. In nucleotides, the CDR3 is TGTGCCTCCCACGCTATCTCCTACGAGCAGTACTTC. Translating it yields CASHAISYEQYF.